This T cell receptor (beta chain) emerged from a study of CD8+ T cells in alopecia areata. CDR3 size: 12 residues. Germline CDR1 is SQVTM and CDR2 is ANQGSEA. V gave up 6 bases and J gave up 2 bases; unmatched junction bases: 3. This clone was counted at least ten times. Treatment specified: oral pan-JAK inhibitor, 5-10 mg twice daily. cDNA prepared by RNA extraction and subsequent reverse transcription served as the template for sequencing. Profiled with immunoSEQ multiplex PCR; TCRdb holds only in-frame clones, not every one. The repertoire has approximately 130,000 clones, about 59% of them found once; the top ten carry around 5.7%.

This material consisted of CD4+ T cells sorted from blood, taken at week 4, from a patient treated with tofacitinib. V is TRBV29-1 and J is TRBJ1-2, with TRBD1 matching over 7 bases. This sequence was found in a human donor with alopecia areata. The CDR3 DNA follows: TGCAGCGTACAGACAGGGAACTATGGCTACACCTTC. Translating it yields CSVQTGNYGYTF.